These T cell receptor beta chains were read from a single sample in a study of cytomegalovirus exposure and HLA in healthy donors. Produced via immunoSEQ multiplex PCR; TCRdb's table is partial and in-frame only. The sample lists 120,000 or so clones, around 70% occurring once. Sequenced material: PBMCs. All receptors come from a woman in her 50s in good health and CMV-seropositive. Both conserved end residues are part of each CDR3. Each record gives: V gene, J gene, clone size, D gene, CDR3 DNA, CDR3 protein. A D gene is named only where the DNA matches it firmly. Only some rows state a clone size, as once, few, many or a class for expanded clones.

TRBV2	TRBJ1-5	few	NA	TGTGCCAGCAGGAGGGACATTAGCAATCAGCCCCAGCATTTT	CASRRDISNQPQHF
TRBV27	TRBJ1-5	NA	NA	TGTGCCAGCAGTTTAACATCGGGTCAGCCCCAGCATTTT	CASSLTSGQPQHF
TRBV5-1	TRBJ2-7	few	NA	TGCGCCAGCAGTCTACCAAGCTCCTACGAGCAGTACTTC	CASSLPSSYEQYF
TRBV19	TRBJ2-1	few	TRBD1	TGTGCCAGTAGTACCCGTGACAGGGGGCGAAGTTTCAATGAGCAGTTCTTC	CASSTRDRGRSFNEQFF
TRBV5-4	TRBJ2-3	few	TRBD2	TGTGCCAGCAGCTTGGATCTAGCGGGAGGGAGGCAGTATTTT	CASSLDLAGGRQYF
TRBV21-1	TRBJ2-4	NA	NA	TGTGCCAGCAGTTACGGTCGAAGATTAGCCAAAAACATTCAGTACTTC	CASSYGRRLAKNIQYF
TRBV7-2	TRBJ2-1	few	NA	TGTGCCAGCACCCCTACTGGCAGGGGCAGGGAGCAGTTCTTC	CASTPTGRGREQFF
TRBV7-2	TRBJ2-7	NA	NA	TGTGCCAGCAGCTTTAACTACGAGCAGTACTTC	CASSFNYEQYF
TRBV7-9	TRBJ2-3	NA	NA	TGTGCCAGCAGCCGAGGTTCGGCTGTTACCAGCACAGATACGCAGTATTTT	CASSRGSAVTSTDTQYF
TRBV7-2	TRBJ2-1	NA	TRBD1	TGTGCCAGCAGCCCCGGGACAGGGTCACACAATGAGCAGTTCTTC	CASSPGTGSHNEQFF
TRBV10-3	TRBJ2-7	NA	TRBD2	TGTGCCATCAGTGAGCCCGGTGGACTAGCGGACTACGAGCAGTACTTC	CAISEPGGLADYEQYF
TRBV19	TRBJ1-5	NA	TRBD1	TGTGCCAGTAGTAACGGACAGGGAATAGGCAATCAGCCCCAGCATTTT	CASSNGQGIGNQPQHF
TRBV5-1	TRBJ2-7	NA	NA	TGCGCCAGCAGCTTCCACCAGGGGGGCCCCTACGAGCAGTACTTC	CASSFHQGGPYEQYF
TRBV7-6	TRBJ1-3	NA	NA	TGTGCCAGCAGCTCAACACCTGGAAACACCATATATTTT	CASSSTPGNTIYF
TRBV7-8	TRBJ2-3	NA	NA	TGTGCCAGCAGCAAAGGAGAGTCCGGACTTAGCACAGATACGCAGTATTTT	CASSKGESGLSTDTQYF
TRBV7-2	TRBJ2-1	NA	TRBD2	TGTGCCAGCAGCGCCTTCGGTAGCGGGGGGGTCAATGAGCAGTTCTTC	CASSAFGSGGVNEQFF
TRBV19	TRBJ1-1	NA	TRBD1	TGTGCCAGTAGTAGCAGGGGGCCCAACACTGAAGCTTTCTTT	CASSSRGPNTEAFF
TRBV14	TRBJ1-3	NA	NA	TGTGCCAGCAGCCAAGACCGGGCGCAGGACTGGAACACCATATATTTT	CASSQDRAQDWNTIYF
TRBV6-5	TRBJ2-1	NA	TRBD1	TGTGCCAGCAGCCTGGACAGGGGAATCTACAATGAGCAGTTCTTC	CASSLDRGIYNEQFF
TRBV6-5	TRBJ2-7	few	NA	TGTGCCAGCAGTCGGAGTAGCGATAGCTCCTACGAGCAGTACTTC	CASSRSSDSSYEQYF
TRBV7-2	TRBJ2-7	NA	TRBD1	TGTGCCAGCACCCCAACGGTGGGACAGGGCTACGAGCAGTACTTC	CASTPTVGQGYEQYF
TRBV7-2	TRBJ1-1	NA	NA	TGTGCCAGCAGCTTACAGTTGACTGAAGCTTTCTTT	CASSLQLTEAFF
TRBV7-8	TRBJ1-2	NA	NA	TGTGCCAGCAGCTTACAGACCCAGGCTAACTATGGCTACACCTTC	CASSLQTQANYGYTF
TRBV28	TRBJ1-2	NA	NA	TGTGCCAGCAGTTTAGGCCAGGGGACCTATGGCTACACCTTC	CASSLGQGTYGYTF
TRBV6-6	TRBJ2-3	NA	TRBD2	TGTGCCAGCAGTTACTCGGGAGGGTTCACAGATACGCAGTATTTT	CASSYSGGFTDTQYF
TRBV11-2	TRBJ1-3	NA	TRBD1	TGTGCCAGCAGCCCCGGGACAGGGGCTTCAGGAAACACCATATATTTT	CASSPGTGASGNTIYF
TRBV5-6	TRBJ2-7	NA	NA	TGTGCCAGCAGCTCGACGACTAGTTACGAGCAGTACTTC	CASSSTTSYEQYF
TRBV7-2	TRBJ2-3	NA	TRBD2	TGTGCCAGCAGCTTGAATGTAGCGGGGAATTATTTT	CASSLNVAGNYF
TRBV19	TRBJ1-2	NA	TRBD1	TGTGCCAGTAGTCCGGGACAGAACACCGGCTACACCTTC	CASSPGQNTGYTF
TRBV11-3	TRBJ2-1	NA	TRBD2	TGTGCCAGCAGCTTATCGGCGGGAGCTCTTGAGCAGTTCTTC	CASSLSAGALEQFF